Listed below are T cell receptor beta chains from one sample, sequenced in a study of metastatic and nonmetastatic thyroid tumors. TCRdb reprocessed the PCR reads using MiXCR. The repertoire holds over 20,000 clones, with around 10% as singletons. The specimen was blood. The receptors stem from a female donor with papillary thyroid cancer or a benign thyroid nodule (not recorded which). Some clones in this sample may be carry-over from other donors' samples. CDR3s include the opening cysteine and the closing phenylalanine or tryptophan. Fields, in order: CDR3 protein, CDR3 DNA, clone size, J gene, D gene, V gene. A D gene is named only where the DNA matches it firmly. Some rows mark clone size as missing; the rest say once, few, many or name a class of expanded clone.

CDR3: CASNQDFSSYEQYF
DNA: TGTGCCAGCAACCAGGACTTTAGCTCCTACGAGCAGTACTTC
size: many
J: TRBJ2-7
D: NA
V: TRBV7-2

CDR3: CASTSSYEQYF
DNA: TGTGCCAGCACCTCATCCTACGAGCAGTACTTC
size: NA
J: TRBJ2-7
D: NA
V: TRBV5-4

CDR3: CASSDSGDRGRRFF
DNA: TGTGCCAGCAGTGACTCGGGGGACAGGGGGCGAAGGTTCTTC
size: many
J: TRBJ2-1
D: TRBD1
V: TRBV6-4

CDR3: CASSPQNNEQFF
DNA: TGTGCCAGCAGCCCACAGAACAATGAGCAGTTCTTC
size: many
J: TRBJ2-1
D: NA
V: TRBV6-2/TRBV6-3

CDR3: CASSLGQNGDYGYTF
DNA: TGTGCCAGCAGCTTAGGACAGAATGGGGACTATGGCTACACCTTC
size: many
J: TRBJ1-2
D: NA
V: TRBV7-6

CDR3: CSAARGSSSYNEQFF
DNA: TGCAGTGCTGCCCGGGGGTCGAGCTCCTACAATGAGCAGTTCTTC
size: many
J: TRBJ2-1
D: NA
V: TRBV20-1

CDR3: CASGAGTSGSNEQFF
DNA: TGTGCCAGCGGCGCCGGGACTAGCGGGAGCAATGAGCAGTTCTTC
size: NA
J: TRBJ2-1
D: TRBD2
V: TRBV2

CDR3: CASSPEQDPADTQYF
DNA: TGTGCCAGCTCTCCCGAACAGGATCCCGCAGATACGCAGTATTTT
size: NA
J: TRBJ2-3
D: NA
V: TRBV18

CDR3: CASSRGDRGQREQYF
DNA: TGTGCCAGCAGCCGAGGGGACAGGGGGCAACGGGAGCAGTACTTC
size: few
J: TRBJ2-7
D: TRBD1
V: TRBV12-3/TRBV12-4

CDR3: CASSPTTDREEAQYF
DNA: TGTGCCAGTAGTCCCACGACCGACCGGGAAGAGGCCCAGTACTTC
size: NA
J: TRBJ2-5
D: NA
V: TRBV19

CDR3: CASSLGTGTEAFF
DNA: TGTGCCAGCAGCTTAGGGACCGGGACTGAAGCTTTCTTT
size: many
J: TRBJ1-1
D: NA
V: TRBV7-9

CDR3: CATSREASEVETQYF
DNA: TGTGCCACCAGCAGAGAGGCTAGCGAGGTAGAGACCCAGTACTTC
size: many
J: TRBJ2-5
D: NA
V: TRBV15

CDR3: CASSYSRGEQYF
DNA: TGTGCCAGCAGTTACTCGAGGGGCGAGCAGTACTTC
size: medium-sized
J: TRBJ2-7
D: NA
V: TRBV6-5

CDR3: CASSIDGTITSEQYF
DNA: TGTGCCAGTAGTATAGATGGGACGATTACCAGCGAGCAGTACTTC
size: many
J: TRBJ2-7
D: NA
V: TRBV19

CDR3: CASSQDPGQGAEKLFF
DNA: TGTGCCAGCAGCCAAGATCCGGGACAGGGGGCTGAAAAACTGTTTTTT
size: many
J: TRBJ1-4
D: TRBD1
V: TRBV4-2

CDR3: CAIREAGGPTGELFF
DNA: TGTGCCATCAGGGAAGCGGGAGGACCCACCGGGGAGCTGTTTTTT
size: medium-sized
J: TRBJ2-2
D: TRBD2
V: TRBV10-3

CDR3: CSAPEAQFISYGYTF
DNA: TGCAGTGCCCCTGAGGCCCAATTTATTTCCTATGGCTACACCTTC
size: NA
J: TRBJ1-2
D: NA
V: TRBV20-1

CDR3: CASTIGQGSETQYF
DNA: TGTGCCAGCACCATAGGACAGGGAAGCGAGACCCAGTACTTC
size: many
J: TRBJ2-5
D: TRBD1
V: TRBV6-1

CDR3: CASSFSGGAWGNQPQHF
DNA: TGTGCCAGCAGCTTTTCCGGAGGGGCTTGGGGCAATCAGCCCCAGCATTTT
size: many
J: TRBJ1-5
D: NA
V: TRBV7-9

CDR3: CASSYSEGGPAKNIQYF
DNA: TGTGCCAGCAGTTACTCGGAGGGAGGTCCAGCCAAAAACATTCAGTACTTC
size: many
J: TRBJ2-4
D: NA
V: TRBV6-2/TRBV6-3

CDR3: CASSYGGSSTDTQYF
DNA: TGTGCCAGCAGTTACGGCGGTTCTAGCACAGATACGCAGTATTTT
size: medium-sized
J: TRBJ2-3
D: NA
V: TRBV6-2/TRBV6-3

CDR3: CASSESPYRAPQETQYF
DNA: TGCGCCAGCAGTGAGAGCCCTTACCGGGCACCTCAAGAGACCCAGTACTTC
size: many
J: TRBJ2-5
D: NA
V: TRBV10-2

CDR3: CASSAISASGAQHF
DNA: TGTGCCAGCAGTGCCATTAGTGCATCAGGGGCCCAGCATTTT
size: many
J: TRBJ1-5
D: NA
V: TRBV2

CDR3: CSANPETPDRMNTEAFF
DNA: TGCAGTGCCAACCCGGAGACTCCCGACAGAATGAACACTGAAGCTTTCTTT
size: many
J: TRBJ1-1
D: NA
V: TRBV20-1

CDR3: CASSLWGFGNEQFF
DNA: TGTGCCAGCAGCTTGTGGGGGTTCGGCAATGAGCAGTTCTTC
size: many
J: TRBJ2-1
D: NA
V: TRBV5-6

CDR3: CASSHNSRSSSYNEQFF
DNA: TGTGCCAGCAGTCATAACAGTAGATCTAGCTCCTACAATGAGCAGTTCTTC
size: many
J: TRBJ2-1
D: NA
V: TRBV25-1

CDR3: CASSLGDRGRKLFF
DNA: TGTGCCAGCAGCTTAGGGGACAGGGGGAGAAAACTGTTTTTT
size: many
J: TRBJ1-4
D: TRBD1
V: TRBV7-8

CDR3: CASSQGLDTDTQYF
DNA: TGCGCCAGCAGCCAAGGACTAGACACAGATACGCAGTATTTT
size: few
J: TRBJ2-3
D: NA
V: TRBV4-1

CDR3: CASSMLPGQGTDTQYF
DNA: TGTGCCAGTAGTATGCTGCCGGGACAGGGGACAGATACGCAGTATTTT
size: many
J: TRBJ2-3
D: TRBD1
V: TRBV19

CDR3: CASSPTGGTQYF
DNA: TGTGCCAGCAGTCCCACGGGGGGGACCCAGTACTTC
size: many
J: TRBJ2-5
D: TRBD2
V: TRBV27

CDR3: CASSLTGRGTGELFF
DNA: TGTGCCAGCAGCCTAACGGGCAGGGGGACCGGGGAGCTGTTTTTT
size: many
J: TRBJ2-2
D: TRBD1
V: TRBV5-8

CDR3: CATRRGYEQYF
DNA: TGTGCCACCAGGCGGGGTTACGAGCAGTACTTC
size: medium-sized
J: TRBJ2-7
D: NA
V: TRBV6-2/TRBV6-3

CDR3: CATSRVPQAGDSPLHF
DNA: TGTGCCACCAGCAGAGTACCCCAGGCCGGGGATTCACCCCTCCACTTT
size: many
J: TRBJ1-6
D: NA
V: TRBV15

CDR3: CASSFSRGGQPQHF
DNA: TGTGCCAGCAGTTTTTCAAGGGGAGGCCAGCCCCAGCATTTT
size: many
J: TRBJ1-5
D: NA
V: TRBV12-3/TRBV12-4

CDR3: CASSPGEKKYF
DNA: TGCGCCAGCAGTCCAGGAGAGAAGAAGTACTTC
size: few
J: TRBJ2-7
D: NA
V: TRBV10-2

CDR3: CASSTSGTSSYNEQFF
DNA: TGTGCCAGCAGTACCTCCGGGACTAGCTCCTACAATGAGCAGTTCTTC
size: few
J: TRBJ2-1
D: TRBD2
V: TRBV28

CDR3: CASSFLGRDSPLHF
DNA: TGTGCCAGCAGCTTTCTGGGCAGGGATTCACCCCTCCACTTT
size: many
J: TRBJ1-6
D: NA
V: TRBV7-2

CDR3: CGSSEEREGSKDTQYF
DNA: TGTGGCAGCAGTGAAGAGCGGGAGGGGAGTAAGGATACGCAGTATTTT
size: NA
J: TRBJ2-3
D: TRBD2
V: TRBV6-4

CDR3: CASSESDGETQYF
DNA: TGTGCCAGCAGTGAATCGGACGGAGAGACCCAGTACTTC
size: many
J: TRBJ2-5
D: NA
V: TRBV6-1

CDR3: CASSELVAAGSSYEQYF
DNA: TGTGCCAGCAGTGAACTGGTGGCAGCGGGTAGCTCCTACGAGCAGTACTTC
size: NA
J: TRBJ2-7
D: NA
V: TRBV6-1

CDR3: CASSFRVTNTEAFF
DNA: TGTGCCAGCAGTTTTAGAGTGACGAACACTGAAGCTTTCTTT
size: many
J: TRBJ1-1
D: NA
V: TRBV12-3/TRBV12-4

CDR3: CASSIGDTQYF
DNA: TGTGCCAGTAGTATAGGGGATACGCAGTATTTT
size: many
J: TRBJ2-3
D: NA
V: TRBV19

CDR3: CASSPDTGMYEQYF
DNA: TGTGCCAGCAGCCCGGACACCGGGATGTACGAGCAGTACTTC
size: medium-sized
J: TRBJ2-7
D: NA
V: TRBV6-1

CDR3: CASSHPKDNEQFF
DNA: TGTGCCAGCAGCCACCCCAAGGACAATGAGCAGTTCTTC
size: many
J: TRBJ2-1
D: NA
V: TRBV7-6

CDR3: CASSTSGSIDTQYF
DNA: TGTGCCAGCAGTACTAGCGGGAGTATAGATACGCAGTATTTT
size: few
J: TRBJ2-3
D: TRBD2
V: TRBV6-5

CDR3: CASSVGGYNSPLHF
DNA: TGTGCCAGCAGCGTAGGCGGCTATAATTCACCCCTCCACTTT
size: many
J: TRBJ1-6
D: NA
V: TRBV9

CDR3: CASIETGDSYEQYF
DNA: TGTGCCAGCATAGAGACAGGGGACTCCTACGAGCAGTACTTC
size: many
J: TRBJ2-7
D: TRBD1
V: TRBV6-4

CDR3: CASTPGAGGYTF
DNA: TGTGCCAGTACCCCAGGAGCAGGCGGCTACACCTTC
size: NA
J: TRBJ1-2
D: NA
V: TRBV19

CDR3: CASSKTANEKLFF
DNA: TGTGCCAGCAGCAAGACAGCTAATGAAAAACTGTTTTTT
size: many
J: TRBJ1-4
D: NA
V: TRBV9

CDR3: CASSLGGGYYGYTF
DNA: TGTGCCAGCAGCCTTGGGGGGGGGTACTATGGCTACACCTTC
size: few
J: TRBJ1-2
D: NA
V: TRBV3-1

CDR3: CASSQRKGSGANVLTF
DNA: TGTGCCAGCAGCCAAAGGAAGGGCTCTGGGGCCAACGTCCTGACTTTC
size: many
J: TRBJ2-6
D: NA
V: TRBV3-1

CDR3: CASNLAGSGRTDTQYF
DNA: TGTGCCAGCAACCTCGCCGGCAGCGGGAGGACAGATACGCAGTATTTT
size: many
J: TRBJ2-3
D: TRBD2
V: TRBV11-1

CDR3: CASSGTGPYNSPLHF
DNA: TGTGCCAGCAGTGGGACGGGCCCCTATAATTCACCCCTCCACTTT
size: medium-sized
J: TRBJ1-6
D: NA
V: TRBV28

CDR3: CASSEWEDSNRPQHF
DNA: TGTGCTAGCAGTGAATGGGAGGATAGCAATCGGCCCCAGCATTTT
size: few
J: TRBJ1-5
D: NA
V: TRBV25-1

CDR3: CASSLLREGRQQYF
DNA: TGTGCCAGCAGCTTGTTGCGGGAGGGCCGGCAGCAGTACTTC
size: many
J: TRBJ2-7
D: TRBD2
V: TRBV5-8

CDR3: CASSTRAAYEQYF
DNA: TGTGCCAGCTCAACTAGGGCAGCCTACGAGCAGTACTTC
size: many
J: TRBJ2-7
D: NA
V: TRBV18

CDR3: CSALGTGFSNQPQHF
DNA: TGCAGTGCTCTCGGGACAGGGTTTTCCAATCAGCCCCAGCATTTT
size: many
J: TRBJ1-5
D: TRBD1
V: TRBV20-1

CDR3: CASSLARGTGEFADTQYF
DNA: TGTGCCAGCAGCTTAGCGCGGGGGACAGGGGAATTTGCAGATACGCAGTATTTT
size: many
J: TRBJ2-3
D: TRBD1
V: TRBV11-1